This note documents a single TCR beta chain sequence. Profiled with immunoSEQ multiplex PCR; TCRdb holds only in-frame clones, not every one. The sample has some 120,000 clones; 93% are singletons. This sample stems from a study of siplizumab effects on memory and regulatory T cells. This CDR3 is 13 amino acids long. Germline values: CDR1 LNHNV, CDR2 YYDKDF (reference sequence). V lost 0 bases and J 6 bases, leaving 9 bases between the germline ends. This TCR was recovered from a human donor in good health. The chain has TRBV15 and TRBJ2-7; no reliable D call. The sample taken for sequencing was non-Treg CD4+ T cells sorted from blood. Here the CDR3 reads CATSRDMTGEQYF. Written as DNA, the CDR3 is TGTGCCACCAGCAGAGATATGACTGGCGAGCAGTACTTC.